This entry is about one TCR beta chain. Original methodology: Amplified reference gene primers provided the basis for estimating nucleated cell counts. Here immunoSEQ multiplex PCR was the method, and the copy in TCRdb shows in-frame clones only, minus some. Clone size and the V and J calls come from that table; the DNA yielded D and trimming. The sample shows around 430,000 clones, approximately 90% of them seen only once. CDR1 is MNHNY and CDR2 is SVGAGI in the germline V gene (reference sequence). V gave up 1 base and J gave up 1 base; unmatched junction bases: 4. The CDR3 contains 15 residues. Enrolled during active infection, Seattle patients were then followed longitudinally. These data originate in a study of blood T cell repertoires in COVID-19. Across the study: T cells, B-cell-depleted T cells, or PBMCs provided the cDNA or gDNA that served as material.

Sequencing was carried out using peripheral blood. The receptor's source is a woman between 50 and 59 years old with COVID-19, enrolled during active disease. V gene TRBV6-6 combines with J gene TRBJ2-7, with 7 bases identical to TRBD1. CDR3 protein: CASSYFGTASYEQYF. The DNA for the CDR3 is TGTGCCAGCAGTTACTTCGGGACAGCTTCCTACGAGCAGTACTTC.